The text below deals with one TCR beta chain. The assay was immunoSEQ multiplex PCR, and TCRdb's table has in-frame clones only and misses some. The sample has about 280,000 clones, over 75% seen once; the top ten hold more than 10%. These data originate in a study of blood T cell repertoires in COVID-19. This CDR3 is 17 amino acids long. The ends lost 10 bases at V and 6 bases at J; junction bases unmatched: 14. Germline V gene sequence: CDR1 SGHVS, CDR2 FQNEAQ. The sequenced sample consisted of peripheral blood. The clonotype was recovered from a human donor in a cohort sampled during active COVID-19. This chain links TRBV7-8 with TRBJ2-2; 13 bases align to TRBD2. This CDR3 reads CAIPRETSGRRPGELFF. The CDR3 DNA follows: TGTGCCATTCCTCGGGAGACTAGCGGGAGGAGGCCCGGGGAGCTGTTTTTT. Full variable domain (rest looked up from reference TRBV7-8 and TRBJ2-2): GAGVSQSPRYKVAKRGQDVALRCDPISGHVSLFWYQQALGQGPEFLTYFQNEAQLDKSGLPSDRFFAERPEGSVSTLKIQRTQQEDSAVYLCAIPRETSGRRPGELFFGEGSRLTVL.